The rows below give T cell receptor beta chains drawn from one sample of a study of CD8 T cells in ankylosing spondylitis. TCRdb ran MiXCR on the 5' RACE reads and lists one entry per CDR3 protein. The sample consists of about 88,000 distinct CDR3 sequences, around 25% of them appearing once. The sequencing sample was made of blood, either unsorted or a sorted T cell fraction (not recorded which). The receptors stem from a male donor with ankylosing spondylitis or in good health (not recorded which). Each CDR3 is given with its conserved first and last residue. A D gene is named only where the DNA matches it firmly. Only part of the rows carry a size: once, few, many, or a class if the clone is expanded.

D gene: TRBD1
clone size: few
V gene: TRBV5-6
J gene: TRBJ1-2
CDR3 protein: CASSFYRDRPNYGYTF
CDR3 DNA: TGTGCCAGCAGCTTTTACCGGGACAGGCCCAACTATGGCTACACCTTC

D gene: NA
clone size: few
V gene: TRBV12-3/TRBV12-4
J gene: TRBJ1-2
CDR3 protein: CASSLQGTRGYTF
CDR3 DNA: TGTGCCAGCAGTTTACAGGGAACTCGGGGCTACACCTTC

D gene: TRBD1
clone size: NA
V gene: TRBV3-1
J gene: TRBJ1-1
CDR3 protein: CASSQTETGPTEAFF
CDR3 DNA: TGTGCCAGCAGCCAAACGGAGACAGGGCCCACTGAAGCTTTCTTT

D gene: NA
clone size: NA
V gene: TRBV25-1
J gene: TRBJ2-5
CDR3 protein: CASSPRTGAQETQYF
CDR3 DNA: TGTGCCAGCAGTCCGCGGACCGGTGCTCAAGAGACCCAGTACTTC

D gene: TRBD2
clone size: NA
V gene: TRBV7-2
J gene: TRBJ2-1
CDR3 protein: CASSRGSGYNEQFF
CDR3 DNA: TGTGCCAGCAGCCGCGGGAGCGGCTACAATGAGCAGTTCTTC

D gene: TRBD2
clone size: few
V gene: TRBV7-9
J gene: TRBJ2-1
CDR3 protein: CASSLSSSGILRNEQFF
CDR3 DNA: TGTGCCAGCAGCTTATCGTCTAGCGGGATACTTAGGAATGAGCAGTTCTTC

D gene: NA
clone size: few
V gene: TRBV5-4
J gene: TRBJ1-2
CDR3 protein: CASSQPAANYGYTF
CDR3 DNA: TGTGCCAGCAGCCAGCCGGCAGCCAACTATGGCTACACCTTC

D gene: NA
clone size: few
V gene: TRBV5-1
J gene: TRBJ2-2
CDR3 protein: CASSLFGTELTGELFF
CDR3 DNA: TGCGCCAGCAGCTTGTTCGGCACTGAGCTCACCGGGGAGCTGTTTTTT

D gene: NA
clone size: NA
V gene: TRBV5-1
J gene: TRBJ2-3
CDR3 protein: CASSTSGAGDTQYF
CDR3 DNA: TGCGCCAGCAGTACCTCGGGGGCTGGAGATACGCAGTATTTT

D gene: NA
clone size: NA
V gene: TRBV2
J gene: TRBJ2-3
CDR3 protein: CASSYPTSFRTDTQYF
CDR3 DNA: TGTGCCAGCAGTTATCCCACTAGCTTCCGCACAGATACGCAGTATTTT

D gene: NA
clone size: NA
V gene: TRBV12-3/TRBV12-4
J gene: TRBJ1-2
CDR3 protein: CASSPKGLGYGYTF
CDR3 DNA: TGTGCCAGCAGCCCAAAGGGACTGGGGTATGGCTACACCTTC

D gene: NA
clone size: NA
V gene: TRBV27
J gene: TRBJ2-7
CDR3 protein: CASSSGGPQVGEQYF
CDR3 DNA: TGTGCCAGCAGCTCCGGCGGGCCGCAAGTAGGCGAGCAGTACTTC

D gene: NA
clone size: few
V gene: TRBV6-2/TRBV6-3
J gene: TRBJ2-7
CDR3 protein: CASSHILAAYEQYF
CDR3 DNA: TGTGCCAGCAGCCACATCCTAGCAGCCTACGAGCAGTACTTC

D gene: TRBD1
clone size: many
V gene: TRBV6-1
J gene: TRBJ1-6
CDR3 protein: CASGLRDRNSPLHF
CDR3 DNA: TGTGCCAGCGGGCTCCGGGACAGGAATTCACCCCTCCACTTT

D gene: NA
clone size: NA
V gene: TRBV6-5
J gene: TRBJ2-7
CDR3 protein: CASGGLNEQYF
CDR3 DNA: TGTGCCAGCGGGGGTCTCAACGAGCAGTACTTC

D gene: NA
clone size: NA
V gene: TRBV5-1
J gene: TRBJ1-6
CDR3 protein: CASSTDRLSYNSPLHF
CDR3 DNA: TGCGCCAGCAGCACCGACCGACTCTCCTATAATTCACCCCTCCACTTT

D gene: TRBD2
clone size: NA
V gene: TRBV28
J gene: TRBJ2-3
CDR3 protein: CASNNPTSGGFVTDTQYF
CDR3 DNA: TGTGCCAGCAATAACCCCACTAGCGGGGGATTCGTCACAGATACGCAGTATTTT

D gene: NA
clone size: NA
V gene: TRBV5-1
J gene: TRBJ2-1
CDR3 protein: CASSLRERDYNEQFF
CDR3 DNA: TGCGCCAGCAGCTTGAGAGAGAGGGACTACAATGAGCAGTTCTTC

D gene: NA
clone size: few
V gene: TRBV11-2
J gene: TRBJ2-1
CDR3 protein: CASSLDGGHNEQFF
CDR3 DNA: TGTGCCAGCAGCTTGGACGGGGGGCACAATGAGCAGTTCTTC

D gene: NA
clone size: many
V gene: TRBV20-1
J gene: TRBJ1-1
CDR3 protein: CSPLRLNTEAFF
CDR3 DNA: TGCAGTCCGCTGAGATTGAACACTGAAGCTTTCTTT

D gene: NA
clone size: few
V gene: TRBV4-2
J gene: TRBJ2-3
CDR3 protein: CASSLRVFQERGTDTQYF
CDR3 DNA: TGTGCCAGCAGCCTAAGAGTGTTTCAAGAGCGGGGCACAGATACGCAGTATTTT

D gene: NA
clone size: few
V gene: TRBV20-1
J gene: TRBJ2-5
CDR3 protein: CSATSAQETQYF
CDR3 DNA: TGCAGTGCTACTAGCGCCCAAGAGACCCAGTACTTC

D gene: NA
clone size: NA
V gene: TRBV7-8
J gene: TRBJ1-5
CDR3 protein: CASSPDRGGNQPQHF
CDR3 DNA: TGTGCCAGCAGCCCCGATCGGGGGGGCAATCAGCCCCAGCATTTT

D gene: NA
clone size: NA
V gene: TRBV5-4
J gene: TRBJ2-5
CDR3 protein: CATLSGRKQETQYF
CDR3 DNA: TGTGCCACCCTAAGCGGGCGAAAGCAAGAGACCCAGTACTTC

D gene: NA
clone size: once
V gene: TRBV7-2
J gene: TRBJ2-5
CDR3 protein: CASSLLLRAGTQYF
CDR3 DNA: TGTGCCAGCAGCTTACTTCTAAGGGCCGGGACCCAGTACTTC

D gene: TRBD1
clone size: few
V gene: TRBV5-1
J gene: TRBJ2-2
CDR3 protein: CASSLEGQSPAPGELFF
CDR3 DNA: TGCGCCAGCAGCCTAGAGGGACAGTCTCCGGCCCCGGGGGAGCTGTTTTTT

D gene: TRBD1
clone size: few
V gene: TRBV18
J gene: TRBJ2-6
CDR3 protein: CASSPASGGLRSGANVLTF
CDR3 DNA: TGTGCCAGCTCACCAGCTTCAGGGGGCCTTAGGTCTGGGGCCAACGTCCTGACTTTC

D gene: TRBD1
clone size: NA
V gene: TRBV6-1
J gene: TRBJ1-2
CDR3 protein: CASTTEPGQVSSIFYGYTF
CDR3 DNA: TGTGCCAGCACCACTGAACCGGGACAGGTTTCGAGTATATTCTATGGCTACACCTTC

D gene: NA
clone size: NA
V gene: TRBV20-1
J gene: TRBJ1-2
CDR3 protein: CSATPSGGYGYGYTF
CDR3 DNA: TGCAGTGCTACCCCGAGCGGGGGCTACGGCTATGGCTACACCTTC

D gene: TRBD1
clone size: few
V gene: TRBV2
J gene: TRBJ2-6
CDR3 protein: CASSGQGPGANVLTF
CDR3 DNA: TGTGCCAGCAGCGGACAGGGCCCTGGGGCCAACGTCCTGACTTTC

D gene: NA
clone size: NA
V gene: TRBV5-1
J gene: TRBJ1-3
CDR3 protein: CASSVPGNTIYF
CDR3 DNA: TGCGCCAGCAGCGTTCCGGGAAACACCATATATTTT

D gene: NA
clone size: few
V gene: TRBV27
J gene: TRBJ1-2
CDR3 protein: CASSFGPDYGYTF
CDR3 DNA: TGTGCCAGCAGTTTTGGCCCCGACTATGGCTACACCTTC

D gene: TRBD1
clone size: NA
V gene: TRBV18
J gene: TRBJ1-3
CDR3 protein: CASSRGQEDTIYF
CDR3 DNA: TGTGCCAGCTCCCGAGGACAGGAAGACACCATATATTTT

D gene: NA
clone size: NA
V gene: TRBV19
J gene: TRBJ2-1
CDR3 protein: CASSGGEQFF
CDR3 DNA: TGTGCCAGCAGCGGCGGGGAGCAGTTCTTC

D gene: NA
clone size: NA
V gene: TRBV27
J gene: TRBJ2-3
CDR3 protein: CASSIGTADTQYF
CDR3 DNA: TGTGCCAGCAGCATAGGGACTGCAGATACGCAGTATTTT